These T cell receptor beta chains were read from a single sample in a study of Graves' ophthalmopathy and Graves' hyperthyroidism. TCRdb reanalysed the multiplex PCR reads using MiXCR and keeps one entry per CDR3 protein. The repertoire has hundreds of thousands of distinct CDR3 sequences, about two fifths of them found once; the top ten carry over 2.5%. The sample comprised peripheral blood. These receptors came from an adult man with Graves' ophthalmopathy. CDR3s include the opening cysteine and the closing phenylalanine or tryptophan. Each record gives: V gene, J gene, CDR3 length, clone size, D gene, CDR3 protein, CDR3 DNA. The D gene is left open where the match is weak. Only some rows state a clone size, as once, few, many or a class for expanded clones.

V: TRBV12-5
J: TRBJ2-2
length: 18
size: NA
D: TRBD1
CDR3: CASGLTPGTGGVGGELFF
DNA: TGTGCTAGTGGTTTGACACCCGGGACAGGGGGCGTTGGCGGGGAGCTGTTTTTT

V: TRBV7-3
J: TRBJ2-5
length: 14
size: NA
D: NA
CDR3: CASSFHGQSETQYF
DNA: TGTGCCAGCAGTTTCCATGGGCAGAGTGAGACCCAGTACTTC

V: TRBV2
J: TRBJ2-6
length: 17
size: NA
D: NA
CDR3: CASSEILDTGRANVLTF
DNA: TGTGCCAGCAGTGAAATACTGGACACCGGTCGGGCCAACGTCCTGACTTTC

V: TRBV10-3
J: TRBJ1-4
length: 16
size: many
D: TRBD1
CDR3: CATKDRRDVEAEKLFF
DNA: TGTGCCACCAAGGACAGGCGGGATGTTGAGGCTGAAAAACTGTTTTTT

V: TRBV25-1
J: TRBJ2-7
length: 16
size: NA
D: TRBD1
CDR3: CASSQEGRGRFYEQYF
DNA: TGCGCCAGCAGCCAAGAAGGAAGGGGGCGATTCTACGAGCAGTACTTC

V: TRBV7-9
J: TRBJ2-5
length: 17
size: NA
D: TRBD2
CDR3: CASRRLAGGEGGETQYF
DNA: TGTGCCAGCAGGCGACTAGCGGGGGGGGAAGGTGGAGAGACCCAGTACTTC

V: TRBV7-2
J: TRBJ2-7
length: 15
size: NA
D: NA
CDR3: CASSQRRGAQGEQYF
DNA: TGTGCCAGCAGCCAGAGACGGGGGGCGCAAGGCGAGCAGTACTTC

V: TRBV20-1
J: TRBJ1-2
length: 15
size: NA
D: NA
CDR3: CSAIGAPDSLYGYTF
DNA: TGCAGTGCTATAGGGGCCCCAGACAGCCTCTATGGCTACACCTTC

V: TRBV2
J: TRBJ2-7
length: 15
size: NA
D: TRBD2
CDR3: CASRQLTSDTYEQYF
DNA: TGTGCCAGCAGACAATTGACTAGCGATACCTACGAGCAGTACTTC

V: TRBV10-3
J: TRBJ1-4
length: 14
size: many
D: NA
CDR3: CAISAAASNEKLFF
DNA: TGTGCCATCAGTGCTGCAGCTTCGAATGAAAAACTGTTTTTT

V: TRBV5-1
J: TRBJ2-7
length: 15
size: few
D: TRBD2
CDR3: CASRALAGESYEQYF
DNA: TGCGCCAGCAGAGCCCTAGCGGGTGAGTCCTACGAGCAGTACTTC

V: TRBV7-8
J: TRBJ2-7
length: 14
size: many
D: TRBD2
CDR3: CASSPAGGGYEQYF
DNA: TGTGCCAGCAGCCCAGCTGGGGGGGGCTACGAGCAGTACTTC

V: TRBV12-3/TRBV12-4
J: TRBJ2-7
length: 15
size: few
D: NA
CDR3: CASSTAGPGGYEQYF
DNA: TGTGCCAGCAGTACGGCGGGACCCGGGGGCTACGAGCAGTACTTC

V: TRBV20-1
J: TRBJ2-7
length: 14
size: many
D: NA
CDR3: CSARDSLVQYEQYF
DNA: TGCAGTGCTAGAGATTCTCTCGTGCAATACGAGCAGTACTTC

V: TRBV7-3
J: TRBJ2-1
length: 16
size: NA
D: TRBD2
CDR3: CASSLFASGSENEQFF
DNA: TGTGCCAGCAGCTTATTCGCTAGCGGGAGTGAAAATGAGCAGTTCTTC

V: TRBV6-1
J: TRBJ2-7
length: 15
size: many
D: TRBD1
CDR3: CASNPLGTGTYEQYF
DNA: TGTGCCAGCAACCCACTCGGGACAGGAACCTACGAGCAGTACTTC

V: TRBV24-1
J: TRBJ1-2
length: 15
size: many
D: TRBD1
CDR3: CATSDSETGNYGYTF
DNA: TGTGCCACCAGTGATTCGGAGACAGGGAACTATGGCTACACCTTC

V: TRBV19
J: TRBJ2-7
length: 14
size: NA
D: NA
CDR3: CASRAATFEYEQYF
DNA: TGTGCCAGTAGGGCGGCTACATTCGAATACGAGCAGTACTTC

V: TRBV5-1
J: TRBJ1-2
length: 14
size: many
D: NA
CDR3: CASSTGGSYYGYTF
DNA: TGCGCCAGCAGCACTGGTGGCAGTTACTATGGCTACACCTTC

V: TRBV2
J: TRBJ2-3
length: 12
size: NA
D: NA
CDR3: CASSERGRTQYF
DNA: TGTGCCAGCAGTGAACGGGGCCGAACGCAGTATTTT

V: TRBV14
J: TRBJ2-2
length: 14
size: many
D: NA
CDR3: CASSARPAGGELFF
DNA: TGTGCCAGCAGCGCCCGACCGGCGGGCGGGGAGCTGTTTTTT

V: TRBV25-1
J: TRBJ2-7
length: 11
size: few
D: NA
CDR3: CASGGAGEQYF
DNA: TGTGCCAGCGGGGGGGCGGGCGAGCAGTACTTC